The 5 T cell receptor beta chains presented below share a single source sample, sequenced in a study of T-cell memory formation after mild COVID-19. TCRdb re-derived calls from the 5' RACE reads in MiXCR, one entry per CDR3 protein. The sample shows about 470,000 distinct CDR3 sequences, 15% to 20% of them seen only once. Sequencing was done on a sample of PBMCs or a T cell subset sorted from them (not recorded which). The receptor source for this set is an adult woman who had mild COVID-19 (a few samples of this study predate the infection). Cell type and time point are not known.

This clonotype has a handful of counts. The chain has TRBV7-9 and TRBJ2-5, with D hard to call. The CDR3 loop spans 14 amino acids. From germline, CDR1 is SEHNR and CDR2 FQNEAQ (reference sequence). V dropped 0 bases and J dropped 6 bases, with 11 bases sitting between them. The CDR3 loop reads CASSLAPGEKTQYF. The CDR3 coding sequence is TGTGCCAGCAGCTTAGCGCCTGGGGAAAAGACCCAGTACTTC. Looking up the rest from reference TRBV7-9 and TRBJ2-5 gives the full variable domain: DTGVSQNPRHKITKRGQNVTFRCDPISEHNRLYWYRQTLGQGPEFLTYFQNEAQLEKSRLLSDRFSAERPKGSFSTLEIQRTEQGDSAMYLCASSLAPGEKTQYFGPGTRLLVL.

The V gene is TRBV5-5, the J gene TRBJ2-5, with 11 bases aligning to TRBD2. V lost 4 bases and J lost 5; bases outside the gene matches: 13. This CDR3 contains 17 residues. Germline assignment: CDR1 SGHKS and CDR2 YYEKEE (reference sequence). CDR3 DNA sequence: TGTGCCAGCAGCGGGAAAGATAGCGGGAGGGCCGGGGAGACCCAGTACTTC. Translating gives CASSGKDSGRAGETQYF.

This clonotype showed up just a few times. This chain links TRBV30 with TRBJ1-2; D uncertain. CDR1 and CDR2 from the germline V gene are GTSNPN and SVGIG (reference sequence). Trimming pared 3 bases from V and 7 bases from J, leaving 18 bases between. This CDR3 spans 14 amino acids. The CDR3 sequence is CAWRTTSVSRGYTF. The DNA of the CDR3 is TGTGCCTGGAGGACCACGAGTGTAAGTCGTGGCTACACCTTC.

This clonotype showed up just a few times. The chain combines TRBV29-1 with TRBJ1-2; D might be TRBD1 (5 bases). The CDR3 runs 11 residues. The germline V gene has CDR1 SQVTM and CDR2 ANQGSEA. The V end lost 7 bases, the J end lost 5 bases, and 11 bases lay between the germline ends. The CDR3 DNA reads TGCAGCGGGGGGAATTATTATGGCTACACCTTC. Encoded protein: CSGGNYYGYTF. The variable domain in full, completed from reference TRBV29-1 and TRBJ1-2, reads SAVISQKPSRDICQRGTSLTIQCQVDSQVTMMFWYRQQPGQSLTLIATANQGSEATYESGFVIDKFPISRPNLTFSTLTVSNMSPEDSSIYLCSGGNYYGYTFGSGTRLTVV.

V gene TRBV12-3 or TRBV12-4 combines with J gene TRBJ2-1, with 9 positions matching TRBD1. The CDR3 spans 17 residues. V dropped 3 bases and J dropped 1; count of bases not matched to a gene: 7. The CDR3 coding sequence is TGTGCCAGCAGTTTCTCGACCGGGACAGGGTCCTACAATGAGCAGTTCTTC. It is translated as CASSFSTGTGSYNEQFF.